This T cell receptor beta chain was observed in a study of shared clonotypes between healthy human individuals. Sequencing was performed with immunoSEQ multiplex PCR; in TCRdb, only in-frame clones are kept and a portion is missing. This table holds around 990,000 clones, approximately 77% found once. Every one of the donors was a Caucasian adult that lived in Nashville, Tennessee. Trimming at V came to 0 bases and at J to 3 bases, leaving 3 bases not matched to a gene. Germline V gives CDR1 MNHNS, CDR2 SASEGT. The CDR3 loop spans 15 amino acids. The receptor comes from a man between 18 and 29 years old in good health. Some clones in this sample may be carry-over from other donors' samples. The chain has TRBV6-1 and TRBJ1-1; 8 positions match TRBD1. Sequencing input: memory CD4+ T cells from PBMCs. Indicated subset: CD45RA-negative fraction. CDR3 in amino acids: CASSEARTGYTEAFF. In DNA, the CDR3 is TGTGCCAGCAGTGAAGCCCGGACAGGGTACACTGAAGCTTTCTTT.